A selection of T cell receptor beta chains follows, all from one sample in a study of cytomegalovirus exposure and HLA in healthy donors. The repertoire was sequenced with immunoSEQ multiplex PCR; TCRdb's copy has only in-frame clones and lacks some. The sample consists of around 170,000 clones, approximately 79% of them appearing once. The sequenced material came from PBMCs. The source of these receptors is a middle-aged woman in good health and CMV-seronegative. Both conserved end residues are trimmed from each CDR3.

V gene: TRBV5-6
J gene: TRBJ2-7
CDR3 protein: ASSDTGTGGHEQY

V gene: TRBV7-9
J gene: TRBJ1-3
CDR3 protein: ASSPGTGWDTIY

V gene: TRBV25-1
J gene: TRBJ2-5
CDR3 protein: ASSEGGSGGTQETQY

V gene: TRBV5-5
J gene: TRBJ2-7
CDR3 protein: ASSLIRTAYSYEQY

V gene: TRBV4-2
J gene: TRBJ1-2
CDR3 protein: ASSQGDRVVGSYT

V gene: TRBV9
J gene: TRBJ2-7
CDR3 protein: ASSVGQGAYEQY

V gene: TRBV23-1
J gene: TRBJ1-1
CDR3 protein: ASSQGIGGKRTEAF

V gene: TRBV5-1
J gene: TRBJ2-3
CDR3 protein: ASSSGLGGTDTQY

V gene: TRBV4-1
J gene: TRBJ2-7
CDR3 protein: ASSQGTASSSYEQY

V gene: TRBV7-9
J gene: TRBJ1-6
CDR3 protein: ASSSRSGRNSPLH

V gene: TRBV5-1
J gene: TRBJ1-2
CDR3 protein: ASSLEGQENYGYT

V gene: TRBV7-2
J gene: TRBJ2-1
CDR3 protein: ASSPQGNEQF

V gene: TRBV28
J gene: TRBJ2-1
CDR3 protein: ASSWAGTASGNLQF

V gene: TRBV5-1
J gene: TRBJ2-4
CDR3 protein: ASSPWLAGGKNIQY

V gene: TRBV30
J gene: TRBJ1-4
CDR3 protein: AWMGGVGEKLF

V gene: TRBV5-1
J gene: TRBJ1-1
CDR3 protein: ASSLSGQKNTEAF

V gene: TRBV14
J gene: TRBJ1-2
CDR3 protein: ASSRDRGNYGYT

V gene: TRBV5-5
J gene: TRBJ1-1
CDR3 protein: ASSLDGRGFDTEAF

V gene: TRBV5-1
J gene: TRBJ1-3
CDR3 protein: ASSLTGGRLGNTIY

V gene: TRBV10-3
J gene: TRBJ1-5
CDR3 protein: AISGQGGNQPQH

V gene: TRBV6-5
J gene: TRBJ2-5
CDR3 protein: ASSYEGAVETQY

V gene: TRBV7-2
J gene: TRBJ1-5
CDR3 protein: ASTGQVNQPQH